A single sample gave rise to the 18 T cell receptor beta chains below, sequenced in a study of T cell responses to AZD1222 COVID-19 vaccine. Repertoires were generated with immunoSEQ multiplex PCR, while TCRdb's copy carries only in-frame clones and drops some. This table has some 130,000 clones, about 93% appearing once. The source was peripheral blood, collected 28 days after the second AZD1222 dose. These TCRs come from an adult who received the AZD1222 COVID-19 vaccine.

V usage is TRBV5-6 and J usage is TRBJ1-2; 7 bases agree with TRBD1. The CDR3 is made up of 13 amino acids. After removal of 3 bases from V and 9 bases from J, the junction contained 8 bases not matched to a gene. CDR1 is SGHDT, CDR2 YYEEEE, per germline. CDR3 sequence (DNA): TGTGCCAGCAGCTCCGACAGGGATTGGAGCTACACCTTC. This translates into CASSSDRDWSYTF.

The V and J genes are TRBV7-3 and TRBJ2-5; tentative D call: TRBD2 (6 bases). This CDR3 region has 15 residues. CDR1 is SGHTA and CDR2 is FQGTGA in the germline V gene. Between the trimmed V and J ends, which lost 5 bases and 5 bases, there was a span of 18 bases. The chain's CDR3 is CASSRSGGAGETQYF. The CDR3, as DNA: TGTGCCAGCAGCCGGTCTGGCGGGGCTGGGGAGACCCAGTACTTC.

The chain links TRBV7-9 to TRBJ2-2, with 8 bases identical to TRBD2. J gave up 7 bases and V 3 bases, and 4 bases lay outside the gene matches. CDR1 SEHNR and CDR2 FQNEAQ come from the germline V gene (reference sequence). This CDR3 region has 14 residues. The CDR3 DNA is TGTGCCAGCAGCTTTAGCGGGGTCGGCGGGGAGCTGTTTTTT. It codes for CASSFSGVGGELFF.

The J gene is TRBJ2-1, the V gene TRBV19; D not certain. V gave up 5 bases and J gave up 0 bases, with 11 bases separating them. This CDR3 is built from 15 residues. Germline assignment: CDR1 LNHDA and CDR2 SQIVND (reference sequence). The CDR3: CASSPAASSYNEQFF. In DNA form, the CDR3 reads TGTGCCAGTAGTCCAGCCGCGAGCTCCTACAATGAGCAGTTCTTC.

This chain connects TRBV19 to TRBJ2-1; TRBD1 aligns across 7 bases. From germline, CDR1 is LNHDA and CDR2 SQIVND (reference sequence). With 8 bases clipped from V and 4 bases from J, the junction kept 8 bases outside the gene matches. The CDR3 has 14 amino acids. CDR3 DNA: TGTGCCAGTCGGTCGGGACAGATATACAATGAGCAGTTCTTC. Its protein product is CASRSGQIYNEQFF.

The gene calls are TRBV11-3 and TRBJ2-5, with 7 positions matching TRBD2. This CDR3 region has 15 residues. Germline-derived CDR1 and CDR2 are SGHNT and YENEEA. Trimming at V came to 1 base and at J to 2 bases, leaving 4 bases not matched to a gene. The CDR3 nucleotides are TGTGCCAGCAGCTTAGGGGGGGAGGGACAAGAGACCCAGTACTTC. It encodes CASSLGGEGQETQYF.

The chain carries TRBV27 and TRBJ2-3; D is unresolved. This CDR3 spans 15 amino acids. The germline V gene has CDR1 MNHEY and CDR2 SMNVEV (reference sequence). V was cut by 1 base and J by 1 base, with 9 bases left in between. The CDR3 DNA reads TGTGCCAGCAGTTTATTGCCTGGGGGCACAGATACGCAGTATTTT. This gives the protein CASSLLPGGTDTQYF.

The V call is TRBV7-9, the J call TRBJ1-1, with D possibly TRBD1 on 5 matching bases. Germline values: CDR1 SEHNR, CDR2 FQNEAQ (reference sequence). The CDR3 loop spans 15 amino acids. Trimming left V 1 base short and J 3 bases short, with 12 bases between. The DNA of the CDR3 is TGTGCCAGCAGCTTAGTGGCCTTAGGGGACACTGAAGCTTTCTTT. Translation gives CASSLVALGDTEAFF.

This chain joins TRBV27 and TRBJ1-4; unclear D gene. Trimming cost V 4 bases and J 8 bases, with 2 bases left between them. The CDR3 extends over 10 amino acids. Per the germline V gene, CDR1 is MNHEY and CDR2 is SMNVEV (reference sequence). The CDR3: CASSWEKLFF. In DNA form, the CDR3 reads TGTGCCAGCAGTTGGGAAAAACTGTTTTTT. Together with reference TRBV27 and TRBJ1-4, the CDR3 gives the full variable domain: EAQVTQNPRYLITVTGKKLTVTCSQNMNHEYMSWYRQDPGLGLRQIYYSMNVEVTDKGDVPEGYKVSRKEKRNFPLILESPSPNQTSLYFCASSWEKLFFGSGTQLSVL.

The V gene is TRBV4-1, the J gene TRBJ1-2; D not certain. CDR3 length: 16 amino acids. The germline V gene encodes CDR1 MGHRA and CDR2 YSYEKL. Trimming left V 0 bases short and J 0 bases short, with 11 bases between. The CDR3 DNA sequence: TGCGCCAGCAGCCAAGATACGGCCATAGCTAACTATGGCTACACCTTC. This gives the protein CASSQDTAIANYGYTF.

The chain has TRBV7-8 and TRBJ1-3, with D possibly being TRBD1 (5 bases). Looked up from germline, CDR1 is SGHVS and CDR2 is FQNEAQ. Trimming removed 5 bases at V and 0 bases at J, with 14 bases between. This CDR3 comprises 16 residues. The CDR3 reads CASSPRSGFSGNTIYF. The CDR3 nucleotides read TGTGCCAGCAGCCCAAGGTCAGGGTTCTCTGGAAACACCATATATTTT.

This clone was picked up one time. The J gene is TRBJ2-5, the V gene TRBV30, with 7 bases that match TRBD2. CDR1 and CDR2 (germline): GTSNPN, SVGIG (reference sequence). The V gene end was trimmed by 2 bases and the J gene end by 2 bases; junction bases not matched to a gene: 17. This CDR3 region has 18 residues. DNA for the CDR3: TGTGCCTGGAGTCGTTCCTCGAGTGGGGGGGGAAGACAAGAGACCCAGTACTTC. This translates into CAWSRSSSGGGRQETQYF.

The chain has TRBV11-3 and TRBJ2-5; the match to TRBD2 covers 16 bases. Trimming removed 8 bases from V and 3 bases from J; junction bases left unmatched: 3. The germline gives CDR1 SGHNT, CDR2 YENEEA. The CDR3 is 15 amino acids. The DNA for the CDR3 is TGTGCCAGCTGCGGGACTAGCGGGGGGGAAGAGACCCAGTACTTC. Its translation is CASCGTSGGEETQYF.

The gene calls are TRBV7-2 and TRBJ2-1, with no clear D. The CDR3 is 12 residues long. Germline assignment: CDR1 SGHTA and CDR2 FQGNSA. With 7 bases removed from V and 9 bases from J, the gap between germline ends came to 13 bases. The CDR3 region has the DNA TGTGCCAGCACCCCCCAGGAAAGTGAGCAGTTCTTC. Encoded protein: CASTPQESEQFF.

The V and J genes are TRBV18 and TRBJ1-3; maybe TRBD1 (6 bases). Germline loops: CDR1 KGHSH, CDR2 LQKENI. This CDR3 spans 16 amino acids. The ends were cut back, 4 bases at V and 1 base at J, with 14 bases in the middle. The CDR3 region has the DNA TGTGCCAGCTCACGATTAGCAGGGGTATCTGGAAACACCATATATTTT. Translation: CASSRLAGVSGNTIYF.

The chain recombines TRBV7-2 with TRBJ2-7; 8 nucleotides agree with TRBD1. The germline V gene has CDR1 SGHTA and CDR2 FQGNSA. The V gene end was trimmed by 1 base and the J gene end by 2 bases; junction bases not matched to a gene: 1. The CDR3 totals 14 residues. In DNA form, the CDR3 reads TGTGCCAGCAGCTTAGGGACAGGGACCTACGAGCAGTACTTC. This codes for CASSLGTGTYEQYF.

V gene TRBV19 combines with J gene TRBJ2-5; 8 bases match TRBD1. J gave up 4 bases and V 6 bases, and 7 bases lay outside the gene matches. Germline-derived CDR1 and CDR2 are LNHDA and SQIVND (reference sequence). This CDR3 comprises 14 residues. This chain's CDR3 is CASSQDRVRETQYF. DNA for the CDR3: TGTGCCAGTAGCCAGGACAGGGTTAGAGAGACCCAGTACTTC.

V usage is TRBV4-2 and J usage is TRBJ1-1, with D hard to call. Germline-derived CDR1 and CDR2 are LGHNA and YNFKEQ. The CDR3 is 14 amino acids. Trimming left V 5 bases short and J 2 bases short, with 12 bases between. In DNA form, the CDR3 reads TGTGCCAGCAGCTCCCACGACACTAACACTGAAGCTTTCTTT. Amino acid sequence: CASSSHDTNTEAFF.